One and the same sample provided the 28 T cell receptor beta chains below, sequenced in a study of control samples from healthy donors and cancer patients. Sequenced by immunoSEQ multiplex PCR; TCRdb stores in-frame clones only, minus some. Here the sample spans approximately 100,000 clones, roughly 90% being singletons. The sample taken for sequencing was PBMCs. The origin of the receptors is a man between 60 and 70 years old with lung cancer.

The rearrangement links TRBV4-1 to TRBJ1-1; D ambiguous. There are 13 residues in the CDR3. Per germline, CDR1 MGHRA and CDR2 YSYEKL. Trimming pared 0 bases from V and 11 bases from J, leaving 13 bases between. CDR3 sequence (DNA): TGCGCCAGCAGCCAAGATCGTGCCACTGGCGCTTTCTTT. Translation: CASSQDRATGAFF.

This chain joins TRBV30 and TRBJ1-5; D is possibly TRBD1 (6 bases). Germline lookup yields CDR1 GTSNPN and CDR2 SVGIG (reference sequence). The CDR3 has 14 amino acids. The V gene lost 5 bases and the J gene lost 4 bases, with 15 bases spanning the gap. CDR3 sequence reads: CAWDSGGGNQPQHF. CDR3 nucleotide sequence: TGTGCCTGGGACTCCGGAGGGGGTAATCAGCCCCAGCATTTT. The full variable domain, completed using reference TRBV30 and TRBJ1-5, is SQTIHQWPATLVQPVGSPLSLECTVEGTSNPNLYWYRQAAGRGLQLLFYSVGIGQISSEVPQNLSASRPQDRQFILSSKKLLLSDSGFYLCAWDSGGGNQPQHFGDGTRLSIL.

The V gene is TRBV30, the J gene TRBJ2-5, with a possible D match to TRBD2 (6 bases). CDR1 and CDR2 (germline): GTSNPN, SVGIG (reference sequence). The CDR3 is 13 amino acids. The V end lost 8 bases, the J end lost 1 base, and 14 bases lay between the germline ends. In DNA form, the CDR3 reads TGTGCCAGAGCAGGAGGGTTCCAAGAGACCCAGTACTTC. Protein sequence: CARAGGFQETQYF. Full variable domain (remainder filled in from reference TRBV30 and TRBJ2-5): SQTIHQWPATLVQPVGSPLSLECTVEGTSNPNLYWYRQAAGRGLQLLFYSVGIGQISSEVPQNLSASRPQDRQFILSSKKLLLSDSGFYLCARAGGFQETQYFGPGTRLLVL.

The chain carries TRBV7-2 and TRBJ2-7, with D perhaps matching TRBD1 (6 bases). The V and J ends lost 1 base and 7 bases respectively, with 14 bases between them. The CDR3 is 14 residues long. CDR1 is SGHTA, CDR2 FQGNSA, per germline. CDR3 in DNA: TGTGCCAGCAGCTTAGACAGGGATCAATGGGAGCAGTACGTC. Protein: CASSLDRDQWEQYV.

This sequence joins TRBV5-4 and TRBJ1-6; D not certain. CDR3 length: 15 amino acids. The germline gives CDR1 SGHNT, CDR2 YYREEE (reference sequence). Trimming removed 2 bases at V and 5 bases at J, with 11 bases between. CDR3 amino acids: CASSLGISDNSPLHF. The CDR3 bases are TGTGCCAGCAGCTTAGGAATTTCGGATAATTCACCCCTCCACTTT.

Here the CDR3 DNA reads TGTGCCAGCAGCCAACCGGGCTCACGGGCCACCATATATTTT. Its protein is CASSQPGSRATIYF. The chain employs TRBV3-1 (or the pseudogene TRBV3-2) and TRBJ1-3; D is undetermined. The CDR3 covers 14 residues. Germline CDR1 LGHDT, CDR2 YNNKEL (reference sequence). V was trimmed by 2 bases and J by 9 bases, leaving 14 bases between them.

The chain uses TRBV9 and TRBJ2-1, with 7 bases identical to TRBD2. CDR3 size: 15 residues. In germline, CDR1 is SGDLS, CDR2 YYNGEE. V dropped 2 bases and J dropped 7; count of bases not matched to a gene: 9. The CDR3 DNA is TGTGCCAGCAGCGTGGGGTCCGGAGCGGGGAATGAGCAGTTCTTC. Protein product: CASSVGSGAGNEQFF.

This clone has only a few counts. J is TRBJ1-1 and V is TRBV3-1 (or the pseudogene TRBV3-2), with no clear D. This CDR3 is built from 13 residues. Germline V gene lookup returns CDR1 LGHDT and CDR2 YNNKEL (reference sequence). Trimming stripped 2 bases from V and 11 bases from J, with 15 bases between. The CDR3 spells CASSQKGKVRAFF. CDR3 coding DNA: TGTGCCAGCAGCCAAAAGGGAAAGGTTCGGGCTTTCTTT.

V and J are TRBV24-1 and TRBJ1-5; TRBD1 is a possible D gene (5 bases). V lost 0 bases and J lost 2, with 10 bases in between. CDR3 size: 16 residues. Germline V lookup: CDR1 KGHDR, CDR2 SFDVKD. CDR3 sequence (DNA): TGTGCCACCAGTGATTTGCGGGGGAGGCGCAATCAGCCCCAGCATTTT. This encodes CATSDLRGRRNQPQHF.

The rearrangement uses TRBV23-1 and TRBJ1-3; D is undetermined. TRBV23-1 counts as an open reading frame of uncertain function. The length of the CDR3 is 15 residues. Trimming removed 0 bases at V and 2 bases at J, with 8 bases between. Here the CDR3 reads CASSQSWVTGNTIYF. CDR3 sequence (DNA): TGCGCCAGCAGTCAATCCTGGGTTACTGGAAACACCATATATTTT.

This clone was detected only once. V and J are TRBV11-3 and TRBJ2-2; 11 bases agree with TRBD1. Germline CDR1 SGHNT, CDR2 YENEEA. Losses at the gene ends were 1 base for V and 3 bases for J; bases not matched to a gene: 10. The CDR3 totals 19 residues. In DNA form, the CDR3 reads TGTGCCAGCAGCTTAGCGTGGGACAGGGGGTTTCCGGACACCGGGGAGCTGTTTTTT. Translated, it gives CASSLAWDRGFPDTGELFF.

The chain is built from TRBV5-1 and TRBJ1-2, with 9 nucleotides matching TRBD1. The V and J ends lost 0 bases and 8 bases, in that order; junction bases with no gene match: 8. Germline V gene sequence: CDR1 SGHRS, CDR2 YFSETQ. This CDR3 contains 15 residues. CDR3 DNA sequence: TGCGCCAGCAGCTTGGTAGGGACAGGGTTTCCAGGCTACACCTTC. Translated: CASSLVGTGFPGYTF.

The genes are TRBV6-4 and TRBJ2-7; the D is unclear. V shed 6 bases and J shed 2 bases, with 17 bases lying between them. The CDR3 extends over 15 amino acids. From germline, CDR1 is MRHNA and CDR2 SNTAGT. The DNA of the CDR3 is TGTGCCAGCAGGACCGGACCTTTCGGCACCTACGAGCAGTACTTC. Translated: CASRTGPFGTYEQYF.

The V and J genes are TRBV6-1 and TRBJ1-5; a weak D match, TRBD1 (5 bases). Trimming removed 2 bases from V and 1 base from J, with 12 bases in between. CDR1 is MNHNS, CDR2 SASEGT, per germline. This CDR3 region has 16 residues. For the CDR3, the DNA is TGTGCCAGCAGTGAATTGCCAGGGACCAGCAATCAGCCCCAGCATTTT. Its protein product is CASSELPGTSNQPQHF.

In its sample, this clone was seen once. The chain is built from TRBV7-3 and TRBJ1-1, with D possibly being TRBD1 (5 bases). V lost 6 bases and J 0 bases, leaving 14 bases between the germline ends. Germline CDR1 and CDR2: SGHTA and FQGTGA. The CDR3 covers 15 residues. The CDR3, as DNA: TGTGCCAGCAGACCTTGGGAGACAGTGAACACTGAAGCTTTCTTT. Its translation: CASRPWETVNTEAFF.

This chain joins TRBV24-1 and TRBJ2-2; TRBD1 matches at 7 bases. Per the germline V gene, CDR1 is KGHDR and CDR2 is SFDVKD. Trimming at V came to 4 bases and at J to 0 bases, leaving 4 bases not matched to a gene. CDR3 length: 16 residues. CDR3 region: CATSDHRGPNTGELFF. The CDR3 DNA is TGTGCCACCAGTGACCACAGGGGCCCGAACACCGGGGAGCTGTTTTTT.

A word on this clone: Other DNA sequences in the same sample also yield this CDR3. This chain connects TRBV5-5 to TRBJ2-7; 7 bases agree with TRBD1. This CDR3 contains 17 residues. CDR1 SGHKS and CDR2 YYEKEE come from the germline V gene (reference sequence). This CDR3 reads CASSPQGTVDRRYEQYV. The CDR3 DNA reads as TGCGCCAGCAGCCCTCAAGGGACAGTTGATAGACGCTACGAGCAGTACGTC.

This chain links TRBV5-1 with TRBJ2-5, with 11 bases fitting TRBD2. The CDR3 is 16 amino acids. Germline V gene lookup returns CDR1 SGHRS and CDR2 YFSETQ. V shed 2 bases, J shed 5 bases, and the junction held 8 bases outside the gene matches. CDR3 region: CASSFYSGGALETQYF. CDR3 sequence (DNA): TGCGCCAGCAGCTTCTATAGCGGGGGGGCCTTGGAGACCCAGTACTTC.

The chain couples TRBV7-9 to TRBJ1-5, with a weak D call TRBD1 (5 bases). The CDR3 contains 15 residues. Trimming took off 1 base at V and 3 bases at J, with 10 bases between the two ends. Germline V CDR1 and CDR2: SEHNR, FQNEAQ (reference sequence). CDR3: CASSLGGLINQPQHF. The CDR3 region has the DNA TGTGCCAGCAGCTTAGGGGGACTGATCAATCAGCCCCAGCATTTT.

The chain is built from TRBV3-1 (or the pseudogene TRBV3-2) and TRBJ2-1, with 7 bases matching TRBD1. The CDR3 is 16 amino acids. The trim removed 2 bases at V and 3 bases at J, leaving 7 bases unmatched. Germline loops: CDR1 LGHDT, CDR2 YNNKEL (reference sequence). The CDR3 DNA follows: TGTGCCAGCAGCCAATCACAGGGGTTTGTCTACAATGAGCAGTTCTTC. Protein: CASSQSQGFVYNEQFF.

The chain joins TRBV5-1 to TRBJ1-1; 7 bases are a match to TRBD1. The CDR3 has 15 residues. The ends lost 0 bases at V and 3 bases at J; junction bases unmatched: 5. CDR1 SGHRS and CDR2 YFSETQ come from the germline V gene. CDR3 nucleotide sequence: TGCGCCAGCAGCTTGGCCCCCAGGGGGGACACTGAAGCTTTCTTT. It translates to CASSLAPRGDTEAFF. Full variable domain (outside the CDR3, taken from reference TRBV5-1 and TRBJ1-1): KAGVTQTPRYLIKTRGQQVTLSCSPISGHRSVSWYQQTPGQGLQFLFEYFSETQRNKGNFPGRFSGRQFSNSRSEMNVSTLELGDSALYLCASSLAPRGDTEAFFGQGTRLTVV.

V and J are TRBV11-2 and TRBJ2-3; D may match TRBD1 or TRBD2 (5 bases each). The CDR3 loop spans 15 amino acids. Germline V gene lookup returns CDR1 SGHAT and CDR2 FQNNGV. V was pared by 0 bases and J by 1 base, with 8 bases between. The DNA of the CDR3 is TGTGCCAGCAGCTTAGACGGGGACGGCACAGATACGCAGTATTTT. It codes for CASSLDGDGTDTQYF.

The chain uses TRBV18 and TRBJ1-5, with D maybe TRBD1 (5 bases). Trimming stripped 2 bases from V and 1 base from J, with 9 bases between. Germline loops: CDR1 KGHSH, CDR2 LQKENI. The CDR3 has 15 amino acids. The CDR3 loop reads CASSPLQGSNQPQHF. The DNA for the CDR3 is TGTGCCAGCTCACCATTGCAGGGAAGCAATCAGCCCCAGCATTTT.

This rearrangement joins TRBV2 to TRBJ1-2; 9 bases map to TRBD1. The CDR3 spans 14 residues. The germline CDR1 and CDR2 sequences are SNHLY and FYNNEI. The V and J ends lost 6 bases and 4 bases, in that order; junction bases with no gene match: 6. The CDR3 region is CASSAPGQGYGYTF. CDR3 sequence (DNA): TGTGCCAGCAGCGCCCCGGGACAGGGCTATGGCTACACCTTC.

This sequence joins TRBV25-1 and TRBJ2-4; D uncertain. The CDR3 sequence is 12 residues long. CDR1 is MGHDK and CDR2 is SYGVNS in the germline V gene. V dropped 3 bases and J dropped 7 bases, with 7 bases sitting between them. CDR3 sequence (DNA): TGTGCCAGCAGTGACCACCATAACATTCAGTACTTC. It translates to CASSDHHNIQYF.

CDR3 residues: CASSVVMEGYGYTF. CDR3 DNA: TGTGCCAGCAGCGTAGTGATGGAGGGCTATGGCTACACCTTC. V is TRBV9 and J is TRBJ1-2; D gene ambiguous. This CDR3 has 14 residues. Per germline, CDR1 SGDLS and CDR2 YYNGEE. The V end was cut by 0 bases, the J end by 4 bases, with 10 bases between. Supplemented by reference TRBV9 and TRBJ1-2, the full variable domain reads DSGVTQTPKHLITATGQRVTLRCSPRSGDLSVYWYQQSLDQGLQFLIQYYNGEERAKGNILERFSAQQFPDLHSELNLSSLELGDSALYFCASSVVMEGYGYTFGSGTRLTVV.

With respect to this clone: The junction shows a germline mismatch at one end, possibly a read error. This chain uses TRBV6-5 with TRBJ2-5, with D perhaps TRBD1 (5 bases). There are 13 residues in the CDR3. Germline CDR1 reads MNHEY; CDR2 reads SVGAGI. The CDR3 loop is CASTYTGQETQYF. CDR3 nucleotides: TGTGCCAGCACTTACACAGGACAAGAGACCCAGTACTTC.

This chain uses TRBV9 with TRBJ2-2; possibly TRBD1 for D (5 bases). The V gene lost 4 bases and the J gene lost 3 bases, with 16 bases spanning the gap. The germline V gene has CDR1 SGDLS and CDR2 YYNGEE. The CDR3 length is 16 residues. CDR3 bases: TGTGCCAGCAGCACCGATCGGGCAGGGTACACCGGGGAGCTGTTTTTT. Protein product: CASSTDRAGYTGELFF.